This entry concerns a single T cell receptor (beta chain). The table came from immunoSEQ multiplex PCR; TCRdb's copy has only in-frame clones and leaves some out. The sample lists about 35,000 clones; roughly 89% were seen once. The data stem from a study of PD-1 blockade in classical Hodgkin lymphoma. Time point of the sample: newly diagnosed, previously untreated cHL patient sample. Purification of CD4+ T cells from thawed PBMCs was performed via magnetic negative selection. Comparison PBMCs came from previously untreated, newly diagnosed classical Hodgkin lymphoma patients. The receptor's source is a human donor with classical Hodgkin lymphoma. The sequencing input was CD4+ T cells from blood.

The CDR3 loop reads CASSLKTGGPYEQYF. As DNA, the CDR3 is TGTGCCAGCAGCTTAAAGACAGGGGGTCCCTACGAGCAGTACTTC. The chain has TRBV7-9 and TRBJ2-7; 9 nucleotides agree with TRBD1. After removal of 2 bases from V and 2 bases from J, the junction contained 4 bases not matched to a gene. The CDR3 extends over 15 amino acids. Germline CDR1 reads SEHNR; CDR2 reads FQNEAQ (reference sequence).